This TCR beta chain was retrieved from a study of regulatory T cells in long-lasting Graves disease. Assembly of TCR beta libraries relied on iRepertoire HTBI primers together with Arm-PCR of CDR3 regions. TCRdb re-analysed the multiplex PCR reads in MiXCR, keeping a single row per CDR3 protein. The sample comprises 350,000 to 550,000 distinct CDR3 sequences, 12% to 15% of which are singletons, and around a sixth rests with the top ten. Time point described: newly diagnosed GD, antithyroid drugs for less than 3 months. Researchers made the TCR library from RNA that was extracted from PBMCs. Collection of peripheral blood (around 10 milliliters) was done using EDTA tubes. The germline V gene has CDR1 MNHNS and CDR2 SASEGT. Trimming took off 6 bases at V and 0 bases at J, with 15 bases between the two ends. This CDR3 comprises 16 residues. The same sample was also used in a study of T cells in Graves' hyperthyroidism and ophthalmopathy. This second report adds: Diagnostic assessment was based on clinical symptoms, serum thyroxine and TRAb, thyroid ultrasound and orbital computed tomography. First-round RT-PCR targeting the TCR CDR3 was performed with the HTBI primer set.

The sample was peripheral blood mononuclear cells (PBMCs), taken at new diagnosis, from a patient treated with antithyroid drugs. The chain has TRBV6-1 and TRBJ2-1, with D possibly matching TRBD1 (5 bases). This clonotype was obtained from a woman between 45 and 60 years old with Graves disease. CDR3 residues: CASRKGRTSSYNEQFF. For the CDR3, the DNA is TGTGCCAGCAGGAAGGGGCGGACAAGCTCCTACAATGAGCAGTTCTTC.